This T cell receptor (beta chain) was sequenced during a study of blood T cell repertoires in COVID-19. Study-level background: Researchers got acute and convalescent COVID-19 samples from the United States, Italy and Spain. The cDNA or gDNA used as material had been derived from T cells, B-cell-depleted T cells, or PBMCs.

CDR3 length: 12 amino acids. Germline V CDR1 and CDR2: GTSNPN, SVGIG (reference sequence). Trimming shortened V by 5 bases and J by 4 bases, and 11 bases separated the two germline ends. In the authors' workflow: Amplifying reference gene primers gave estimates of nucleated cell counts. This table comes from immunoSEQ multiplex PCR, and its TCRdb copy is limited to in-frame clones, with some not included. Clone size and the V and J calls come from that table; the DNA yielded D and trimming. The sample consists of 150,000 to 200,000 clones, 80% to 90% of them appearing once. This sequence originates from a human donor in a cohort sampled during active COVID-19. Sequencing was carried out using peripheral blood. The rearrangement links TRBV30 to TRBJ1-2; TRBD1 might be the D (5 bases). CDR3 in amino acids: CAWDGQGYGYTF. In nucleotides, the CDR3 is TGTGCCTGGGATGGGCAGGGCTATGGCTACACCTTC.